This T cell receptor (beta chain) originates from a study of blood T cells in healthy people across ages. CDR3 length: 10 residues. Per germline, CDR1 SQVTM and CDR2 ANQGSEA. V lost 8 bases and J 6 bases, leaving 10 bases between the germline ends. Every donor contributed about 10 milliliters of peripheral blood by blood draw. A sample-barcoded 5' primer and a J-beta primer mix were used in a second PCR of roughly 7 to 11 cycles. TCRdb independently ran MiXCR on the 5' RACE reads; one entry per CDR3 protein. The profile covers 1.4 million to 1.5 million distinct CDR3 sequences, with 42% appearing a single time and roughly 7.7% taken by the ten largest.

The receptor's source is a young woman in good health. The sequenced sample was blood. This chain joins TRBV29-1 and TRBJ1-1; no reliable D call. DNA for the CDR3: TGCAGCCCGACGGAGGCTGAAGCTTTCTTT. It encodes CSPTEAEAFF.